These 3 T cell receptor beta chains share one sample of origin, sequenced in a study of T cells after yellow fever vaccination. One entry per CDR3 protein, called by TCRdb with MiXCR from the 5' RACE reads. The sample holds 500,000 to 700,000 distinct CDR3 sequences, roughly 21% seen once. The sequencing used PBMCs, collected 15 days after the yellow fever booster vaccination. These TCRs come from a man aged 25 to 45 who received the YFV17D yellow fever vaccine.

The chain uses TRBV7-2 and TRBJ2-6, with unresolved D. The CDR3 spans 17 residues. CDR1 is SGHTA, CDR2 FQGNSA, per germline. Trimming cost V 3 bases and J 0 bases, with 12 bases left between them. In DNA, the CDR3 is TGTGCCAGCAGCTTTACGCACAACCCCTCTGGGGCCAACGTCCTGACTTTC. Its translation is CASSFTHNPSGANVLTF.

Ten or more counts support this clonotype. The CDR3, as DNA: TGCAGTGCTAGCGTGGGAGGGTTGGGCAATCAGCCCCAGCATTTT. It yields the protein CSASVGGLGNQPQHF. V is TRBV20-1 and J is TRBJ1-5; no reliable D call. V was cut by 3 bases and J by 2 bases, with 14 bases left in between. The CDR3 spans 15 residues. The V gene's germline CDR1 is DFQATT and CDR2 SNEGSKA (reference sequence).

The rearrangement joins TRBV5-1 to TRBJ2-5, with 10 nucleotides matching TRBD2. Trimming at V came to 9 bases and at J to 2 bases, leaving 7 bases not matched to a gene. CDR3 length: 14 amino acids. CDR1 is SGHRS, CDR2 YFSETQ, per germline. The CDR3 DNA reads as TGCGCCACTAAAAGCGGGAGGGCACAAGAGACCCAGTACTTC. This translates into CATKSGRAQETQYF.